Given below is one T cell receptor beta chain in context. Its antigen is as yet unknown. J lost 8 bases, V lost 5 bases, and 12 bases had no gene match. This CDR3 contains 15 residues. Germline CDR1 and CDR2: KGHSH and LQKENI. Sequencing was performed with immunoSEQ multiplex PCR; in TCRdb, only in-frame clones are kept and a portion is missing. The sample records 75,000 to 100,000 clones, just under 95% being singletons. These data originate in a study of siplizumab effects on memory and regulatory T cells. Notes on the study in general: Unstimulated subsets contained matches for only a minor fraction of alloreactive clones.

The specimen was non-Treg CD4+ T cells sorted from blood. This clonotype originated in a human donor in good health. The chain links TRBV18 to TRBJ2-1; 7 nucleotides line up with TRBD2. As DNA, the CDR3 is TGTGCCAGCTCAAATCGATCCGGGACTATCTATGAGCAGTTCTTC. The encoded protein is CASSNRSGTIYEQFF.